This T cell receptor (beta chain) originates from a study of Tregs in tolerant kidney transplant recipients (dated by TCRdb to the late 2010s). Notes on the research overall: The study applied TCRbeta sequencing to find donor-specific regulatory T cells before combined kidney and bone marrow transplantation and then followed those same cells after transplant.

Genomic DNA was extracted from sorted cells with the QIAGEN DNeasy Blood and Tissue Kit for TCRbeta CDR3 sequencing. High-throughput TCRbeta CDR3 sequencing, which included PCR amplification with bias correction and internal controls, was done commercially through immunoSEQ. As for the original processing: A unique productive TCRbeta sequence was defined by the CDR3 nucleotide sequence when primers matched, and otherwise by the CDR3 amino acid sequence together with the Vbeta and Jbeta genes. As a correction for sorting error, sequences shared between sorted populations at a frequency ratio of 2:1 or less were discarded, and the remaining shared sequences were assigned to the higher population. A sequence counted as donor-reactive if, in CFSE-low cells, the sequence had a frequency of at least 0.01% and was expanded at least 5-fold compared with unstimulated cells. Jensen-Shannon divergence calculated on the top 100 TCRbeta sequences ranked by frequency was used to measure repertoire divergence. For samples with multiple sequencing runs, sorting error was corrected in each run separately before the runs were combined. This immuneACCESS table, as held by TCRdb, lists in-frame sequences with V and J called but not all clones. Of the missing ones, under half trace to an unresolved V gene in checked studies; the others have no known cause. The V and J calls and clone size were taken over from that table, and D and trimming were inferred from the DNA. The sample contains fewer than 95,000 clones, 93% of them found a single time. Of the sample, about 1.5% falls within the top ten clones.

About this clone itself: Its antigen remains unidentified. The junction shows a germline mismatch at one end, possibly a read error.

The study at large found these results: Because the PCR primers were changed over time for some patients, nucleotide-level comparison could not be performed across the samples from those patients. Because the study included only a small number of patients, the results must be confirmed in larger populations and under other immunosuppression protocols. In tolerant patients, the expansion of donor-specific Tregs was greater than global Treg expansion, suggesting that the expansion was antigen-driven rather than nonspecific. Biological reproducibility was not directly assessed, although technical replication error appeared to be minimal. The most biologically relevant and donor-specific TCRbeta repertoire appeared to be identified by expanding Tregs with activated donor B cells.

The transplants used related donors along with nonmyeloablative bone marrow transplantation, and in the human trials mixed chimerism was transient. Thawed PBMCs were FACS-sorted into unstimulated Tregs (CD4+CD25+CD127-), CD4+ non-Tregs (CD4+CD25-), CD4 cells and CD8 cells. Patients were several combined kidney and bone marrow transplant recipients from the ITN036ST trial, and only these trial subjects had samples available. Healthy control blood was processed to PBMCs by Ficoll density gradient and cryopreserved, and patient PBMCs were collected before and after transplant. The sequence was collected from a human patient who received a combined kidney and bone marrow transplant. In transplant recipients, some T cells may be of donor rather than host origin. Sequenced material: CD4+ T cells from blood (PBMCs), taken 12 months after the transplant.

The DNA sequence is as follows: TGCAGCGTCGAAGGGGGCCGTGGGGCCAACGTCCTGACTTTC. This codes for CSVEGGRGANVLTF. The chain uses TRBV29-1 and TRBJ2-6; the central 7 bases match TRBD1. Looking up the germline V gene yields CDR1 SQVTM and CDR2 ANQGSEA. The CDR3 starts with the cysteine, ends with the phenylalanine, and has 14 residues. Only the CDR3 DNA is retained, 42 bases long and in frame from the first base.